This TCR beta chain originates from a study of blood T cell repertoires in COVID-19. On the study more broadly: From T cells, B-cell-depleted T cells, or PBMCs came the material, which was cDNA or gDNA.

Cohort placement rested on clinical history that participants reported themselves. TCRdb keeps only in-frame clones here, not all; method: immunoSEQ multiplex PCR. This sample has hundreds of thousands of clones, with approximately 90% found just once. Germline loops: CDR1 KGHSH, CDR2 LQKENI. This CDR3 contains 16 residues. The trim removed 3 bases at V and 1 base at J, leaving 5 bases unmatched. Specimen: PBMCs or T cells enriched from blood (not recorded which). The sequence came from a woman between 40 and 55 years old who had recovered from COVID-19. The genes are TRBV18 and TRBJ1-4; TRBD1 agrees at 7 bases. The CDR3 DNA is TGTGCCAGCTCACCGGGACAGACAGGAACTAATGAAAAACTGTTTTTT. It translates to CASSPGQTGTNEKLFF.